The sequence of this T cell receptor beta chain was determined in a study of T cells in Graves' hyperthyroidism and ophthalmopathy. Broader study findings: Onset of ophthalmopathy came a median approximately 6.5 months after the model predicted it. Most expanded thyroid clonotypes above 0.001 also appeared in blood.

This clonotype was observed many times. Its matching antigen is unknown. What was amplified from RNA transcripts were TCR beta CDR3 regions. The study used the HTBI primer set for a first-round RT-PCR of the TCR CDR3. TCRdb reprocessed the multiplex PCR reads with MiXCR, giving one entry per CDR3 protein. Of a few hundred thousand distinct CDR3 sequences in the sample, 16% are singletons; the top ten hold roughly 3.3%. Germline CDR1 MNHNS, CDR2 SASEGT. There are 13 residues in the CDR3. V lost 7 bases and J lost 1, with 10 bases in between. The receptor was derived from a woman aged 35 to 49 with Graves' ophthalmopathy. V usage is TRBV6-1 and J usage is TRBJ1-1; D perhaps matches TRBD1 (5 bases). The sample was blood. The CDR3 DNA sequence: TGTGCCAGCACTCTAACAGGGAACACTGAAGCTTTCTTT. As protein: CASTLTGNTEAFF.